Listed here are 9 T cell receptor beta chains from one sample, sequenced in a study of blood T cell repertoires in COVID-19. The repertoire was sequenced with immunoSEQ multiplex PCR; TCRdb's copy has only in-frame clones and lacks some. The sample contains roughly 45,000 clones, 90% of which appear only once. The source material was peripheral blood. The receptors here all came from a man between 65 and 80 years old with active COVID-19.

The rearrangement uses TRBV5-1 and TRBJ2-7; 8 nucleotides agree with TRBD2. CDR1 SGHRS and CDR2 YFSETQ come from the germline V gene. The CDR3 sequence is 14 residues long. The junction had 6 bases not matched to a gene; V was cut back by 0 bases and J by 7 bases. The CDR3 sequence: CASSLAGGEWEQYF. In DNA form, the CDR3 reads TGCGCCAGCAGCTTGGCCGGGGGGGAATGGGAGCAGTACTTC.

The V and J genes are TRBV5-1 and TRBJ1-5; 9 nucleotides line up with TRBD1. Germline CDR1 and CDR2: SGHRS and YFSETQ. The J segment lost 4 bases and the V segment lost 4 bases, leaving 3 bases of the junction unmatched. The CDR3 is made up of 14 amino acids. The CDR3 nucleotides read TGCGCCAGCAGCGCCGGGACAGGGAATCAGCCCCAGCATTTT. The encoded protein is CASSAGTGNQPQHF. Together with reference TRBV5-1 and TRBJ1-5, the CDR3 gives the full variable domain: KAGVTQTPRYLIKTRGQQVTLSCSPISGHRSVSWYQQTPGQGLQFLFEYFSETQRNKGNFPGRFSGRQFSNSRSEMNVSTLELGDSALYLCASSAGTGNQPQHFGDGTRLSIL.

The V call is TRBV5-4, the J call TRBJ2-4; 9 positions match TRBD1. Germline V gene lookup returns CDR1 SGHNT and CDR2 YYREEE (reference sequence). The CDR3 has 15 amino acids. Germline trimming cut 2 bases from V and 7 bases from J; bases unmatched to any gene: 7. The CDR3 here is CASSFQGQGGNIQYF. DNA of the CDR3: TGTGCCAGCAGCTTCCAGGGACAGGGTGGTAACATTCAGTACTTC.

The chain is built from TRBV30 and TRBJ1-3, with 7 bases identical to TRBD1. CDR1 and CDR2 from the germline V gene are GTSNPN and SVGIG (reference sequence). Germline trimming cut 4 bases from V and 0 bases from J; bases unmatched to any gene: 12. This CDR3 is 17 amino acids long. The CDR3 bases are TGTGCCTGGAAGGCAGGGGGAACGCGAAGCTCTGGAAACACCATATATTTT. Protein sequence: CAWKAGGTRSSGNTIYF.

This chain uses TRBV19 with TRBJ2-7; tentatively, D is TRBD2 (6 bases). V was shortened by 5 bases and J by 7 bases, with 18 bases between the two germline ends. The CDR3 runs to 14 residues. The germline V gene has CDR1 LNHDA and CDR2 SQIVND (reference sequence). CDR3 region: CASSPSWGDREQYF. CDR3 coding DNA: TGTGCCAGTAGTCCAAGTTGGGGGGATCGGGAGCAGTACTTC.

The rearrangement joins TRBV4-2 to TRBJ2-3; 8 bases map to TRBD2. V dropped 4 bases and J dropped 1; count of bases not matched to a gene: 7. The CDR3 contains 16 residues. Germline CDR1 and CDR2: LGHNA and YNFKEQ. In nucleotides, the CDR3 is TGTGCCAGCAGCCCAAGAGCGGGAGTGGGCACAGATACGCAGTATTTT. Residues: CASSPRAGVGTDTQYF.

The rearrangement joins TRBV18 to TRBJ2-7, with 12 positions matching TRBD1. Germline CDR1 KGHSH, CDR2 LQKENI. The CDR3 has 14 residues. The junction had 6 bases not matched to a gene; V was cut back by 5 bases and J by 7 bases. The CDR3 here is CASSSGQGAREQYF. For the CDR3, the DNA is TGTGCCAGCTCATCGGGACAGGGGGCTAGAGAGCAGTACTTC. The variable domain in full, with the rest retrieved from reference TRBV18 and TRBJ2-7, is NAGVMQNPRHLVRRRGQEARLRCSPMKGHSHVYWYRQLPEEGLKFMVYLQKENIIDESGMPKERFSAEFPKEGPSILRIQQVVRGDSAAYFCASSSGQGAREQYFGPGTRLTVT.

In this sample, this clone turned up once. The chain couples TRBV4-1 to TRBJ2-2; TRBD2 matches 8 bases. With 2 bases clipped from V and 9 bases from J, the junction kept 11 bases outside the gene matches. Germline V gene sequence: CDR1 MGHRA, CDR2 YSYEKL. This CDR3 spans 16 amino acids. CDR3 coding DNA: TGCGCCAGCAGCCAAATGCCGGGACTAGGCCAAAGGGAGCTGTTTTTT. Translating it yields CASSQMPGLGQRELFF.

The rearrangement uses TRBV27 and TRBJ2-1; 8 bases are a match to TRBD2. The CDR3 has 16 residues. Germline values: CDR1 MNHEY, CDR2 SMNVEV (reference sequence). After removal of 1 base from V and 9 bases from J, the junction contained 11 bases not matched to a gene. CDR3: CASSLLGLGRGGEQFF. In nucleotides, the CDR3 is TGTGCCAGCAGTTTATTGGGACTAGGGCGTGGGGGTGAGCAGTTCTTC.